The 10 T cell receptor beta chains presented below share a single source sample, sequenced in a study of shared clonotypes between healthy human individuals. This table comes from immunoSEQ multiplex PCR, and its TCRdb copy is limited to in-frame clones, with some not included. The sample records 980,000 or so clones, 76% being singletons. Material: memory CD4+ T cells sorted from blood. Subset: CD45RA-negative fraction. The source of these receptors is a man younger than 35 in good health.

This clone was counted only a few times. The chain recombines TRBV28 with TRBJ2-1; D uncertain. The CDR3 runs 13 residues. Trimming shortened V by 3 bases and J by 2 bases, and 5 bases separated the two germline ends. Germline values: CDR1 MDHEN, CDR2 SYDVKM. For the CDR3, the DNA is TGTGCCAGCAGTTTCCTAGCCTACAATGAGCAGTTCTTC. Its protein product is CASSFLAYNEQFF.

This chain links TRBV10-3 with TRBJ1-5; 9 positions agree with TRBD1. The CDR3 extends over 15 amino acids. Germline CDR1 and CDR2: ENHRY and SYGVKD. V lost 4 bases and J lost 6; bases outside the gene matches: 7. CDR3 sequence: CAISVDRGGGQPQHF. CDR3 nucleotide sequence: TGTGCCATCAGTGTCGACAGGGGGGGTGGTCAGCCCCAGCATTTT.

This clone was counted between two and nine times. CDR3 DNA sequence: TGTGCCAGCAGCTCTAGCGGGAGCTCCTACGAGCAGTACTTC. It yields the protein CASSSSGSSYEQYF. The V and J genes are TRBV5-6 and TRBJ2-7; 10 bases fit TRBD2. The CDR3 has 14 residues. CDR1 is SGHDT, CDR2 YYEEEE, per germline. With 3 bases clipped from V and 0 bases from J, the junction kept 0 bases outside the gene matches. Complete variable domain (other parts from reference TRBV5-6 and TRBJ2-7): DAGVTQSPTHLIKTRGQQVTLRCSPKSGHDTVSWYQQALGQGPQFIFQYYEEEERQRGNFPDRFSGHQFPNYSSELNVNALLLGDSALYLCASSSSGSSYEQYFGPGTRLTVT.

This sequence joins TRBV4-1 and TRBJ2-7; TRBD1 or TRBD2 may be the D gene (6 bases each). With 3 bases removed from V and 7 bases from J, the gap between germline ends came to 16 bases. There are 14 residues in the CDR3. Looked up from germline, CDR1 is MGHRA and CDR2 is YSYEKL. The CDR3 DNA follows: TGCGCCAGCAGCCACCCGGACAGCGGGTGGGAGCAGTACTTC. Protein sequence: CASSHPDSGWEQYF.

The chain employs TRBV29-1 and TRBJ2-3; D is unresolved. Looked up from germline, CDR1 is SQVTM and CDR2 is ANQGSEA. Trimming stripped 4 bases from V and 0 bases from J, with 20 bases between. This CDR3 has 17 residues. DNA of the CDR3: TGCAGCGTTGCAGAGATCCCTAACTTCTCTAGCACAGATACGCAGTATTTT. Amino acid sequence: CSVAEIPNFSSTDTQYF.

The V and J genes are TRBV6-1 and TRBJ1-5; D is undetermined. Germline CDR1 reads MNHNS; CDR2 reads SASEGT. CDR3 length: 15 residues. Trimming left V 7 bases short and J 2 bases short, with 15 bases between. CDR3 protein: CASTLRTVGNQPQHF. The CDR3 coding sequence is TGTGCCAGCACCCTGAGAACGGTGGGCAATCAGCCCCAGCATTTT.

This chain links TRBV28 with TRBJ1-1; D ambiguous. Trimming took 5 bases from V and 1 from J, leaving 8 bases between them. The CDR3 is 13 residues long. The germline gives CDR1 MDHEN, CDR2 SYDVKM. CDR3 in amino acids: CASSPVKNTEAFF. The CDR3 DNA is TGTGCCAGCAGTCCTGTCAAGAACACTGAAGCTTTCTTT.

The chain combines TRBV19 with TRBJ2-7; D not certain. V was shortened by 5 bases and J by 2 bases, with 10 bases between the two germline ends. The germline V gene encodes CDR1 LNHDA and CDR2 SQIVND (reference sequence). The CDR3 loop spans 13 amino acids. In DNA, the CDR3 is TGTGCCAGTAGTCCCGGATACCCCTACGAGCAGTACTTC. Its translation: CASSPGYPYEQYF.

The gene calls are TRBV6-5 and TRBJ2-5, with TRBD2 as a possible D gene (6 bases). V was shortened by 6 bases and J by 1 base, with 12 bases between the two germline ends. The germline CDR1 and CDR2 sequences are MNHEY and SVGAGI. The length of the CDR3 is 14 residues. This chain's CDR3 is CASSPAGLQETQYF. CDR3 nucleotides: TGTGCCAGCAGCCCCGCGGGGCTCCAAGAGACCCAGTACTTC.

This clone was detected once. The rearrangement uses TRBV7-2 and TRBJ2-3, with D perhaps TRBD1 or TRBD2 (5 bases each). CDR3 length equals 15 residues. Germline V gene sequence: CDR1 SGHTA, CDR2 FQGNSA. V lost 5 bases to trimming and J lost 1 base, with 13 bases between them. In nucleotides, the CDR3 is TGTGCCAGCAGCCGCCCGGGGCGGGGCACAGATACGCAGTATTTT. This sequence encodes CASSRPGRGTDTQYF.